These 15 T cell receptor beta chains share one sample of origin, sequenced in a study of identical twins. TCRdb itself ran the 5' RACE reads through MiXCR, one entry per CDR3 protein. This table holds some 230,000 distinct CDR3 sequences, roughly 7.1% found once. Separately, the same data were catalogued under a study of T cells expressing NK-cell markers.

Input material: CD8+ T cells sorted from blood. These TCRs come from a woman aged 18-29 years in good health.

The chain links TRBV6-1 to TRBJ2-3; D unclear. Germline-derived CDR1 and CDR2 are MNHNS and SASEGT. The length of the CDR3 is 14 residues. V gave up 5 bases and J gave up 2 bases, with 11 bases separating them. This CDR3 reads CASSLQPTTDTQYF. In nucleotides, the CDR3 is TGTGCCAGCAGTCTCCAGCCAACCACAGATACGCAGTATTTT.

This clonotype was picked up many times. The genes are TRBV5-1 and TRBJ1-3; D uncertain. The germline gives CDR1 SGHRS, CDR2 YFSETQ. This CDR3 has 15 amino acids. The germline V and J ends were trimmed by 0 bases and 0 bases, with 7 bases remaining between them. CDR3 DNA sequence: TGCGCCAGCAGCTTGGCGGCGGGCTCTGGAAACACCATATATTTT. It yields the protein CASSLAAGSGNTIYF.

This clonotype was seen a handful of times. The J gene is TRBJ2-1, the V gene TRBV6-4, with 10 bases that match TRBD2. The V gene end was trimmed by 5 bases and the J gene end by 6 bases; junction bases not matched to a gene: 7. The CDR3 is 15 residues long. Germline V gene lookup returns CDR1 MRHNA and CDR2 SNTAGT. The CDR3 protein is CASSLFSGRVNEQFF. CDR3 sequence (DNA): TGTGCCAGCAGTCTGTTCAGCGGGAGGGTCAATGAGCAGTTCTTC.

This clonotype was counted only a few times. The chain uses TRBV4-1 and TRBJ2-1; tentatively, D is TRBD2 (5 bases). The germline CDR1 and CDR2 sequences are MGHRA and YSYEKL. The CDR3 extends over 14 amino acids. V lost 1 base, J lost 8 bases, and 12 bases lay in between. The CDR3 sequence is CASSQVIGGYEQFF. DNA for the CDR3: TGCGCCAGCAGCCAAGTGATAGGCGGGTATGAGCAGTTCTTC.

This chain joins TRBV6-5 and TRBJ1-2; tentative D call: TRBD1 (5 bases). The germline V gene has CDR1 MNHEY and CDR2 SVGAGI. V was cut by 5 bases and J by 7 bases, with 14 bases left in between. The CDR3 runs to 13 residues. The CDR3 DNA reads as TGTGCCAGCAGTACTGGGGGGATCTTTGGCTACACCTTC. It specifies CASSTGGIFGYTF.

V gene TRBV9 combines with J gene TRBJ2-3; 11 nucleotides agree with TRBD2. The length of the CDR3 is 16 residues. Looked up from germline, CDR1 is SGDLS and CDR2 is YYNGEE. The V and J ends lost 0 bases and 5 bases, in that order; junction bases with no gene match: 5. Written as DNA, the CDR3 is TGTGCCAGCAGCGTAGAGGGAGGACTAGCGGGAGATACGCAGTATTTT. It translates to CASSVEGGLAGDTQYF.

This clonotype showed up just a few times. The V gene is TRBV27, the J gene TRBJ2-3; D uncertain. CDR1 and CDR2 (germline): MNHEY, SMNVEV (reference sequence). The CDR3 contains 18 residues. V shed 1 base and J shed 1 base, with 18 bases lying between them. The DNA for the CDR3 is TGTGCCAGCAGTTTATATCCCCTTACAGATATCGGCACAGATACGCAGTATTTT. Its protein product is CASSLYPLTDIGTDTQYF.

This clonotype was detected a few times. The genes are TRBV7-9 and TRBJ2-1, with D possibly being TRBD1 or TRBD2 (6 bases each). Deletions cut 3 bases from V and 6 bases from J, with 18 bases between. Germline lookup yields CDR1 SEHNR and CDR2 FQNEAQ (reference sequence). The CDR3 has 16 amino acids. The CDR3 here is CASSFTGRGPLNEQFF. The CDR3 DNA reads TGTGCCAGCAGCTTCACGGGACGGGGGCCCCTCAATGAGCAGTTCTTC.

The rearrangement links TRBV9 to TRBJ2-1; D possibly corresponds to TRBD2 (7 bases). V was pared by 7 bases and J by 2 bases, with 16 bases between. This CDR3 is built from 15 residues. Germline V gene lookup returns CDR1 SGDLS and CDR2 YYNGEE. DNA for the CDR3: TGTGCCAGCGGGCCTGGGGGGGGCGCCTACAATGAGCAGTTCTTC. Translation: CASGPGGGAYNEQFF.

The chain's CDR3 is CASSYSGGISYEQYF. The CDR3 coding sequence is TGTGCCAGCAGCTACAGCGGGGGGATCTCCTACGAGCAGTACTTC. The chain is built from TRBV11-2 and TRBJ2-7; the match to TRBD2 covers 9 bases. The germline CDR1 and CDR2 sequences are SGHAT and FQNNGV. The V segment lost 4 bases and the J segment 0 bases; nucleotides outside the gene matches: 4. The CDR3 runs 15 residues.

The table lists this clonotype with a few counts. The J gene is TRBJ2-1, the V gene TRBV18; 8 bases line up with TRBD1. Germline-derived CDR1 and CDR2 are KGHSH and LQKENI. V was pared by 5 bases and J by 9 bases, with 12 bases of the junction left unmatched. The CDR3 consists of 15 residues. CDR3 nucleotides: TGTGCCAGCTCAGGGTCCGGGACAGGACTCTTTGAGCAGTTCTTC. As protein: CASSGSGTGLFEQFF.

At least ten counts were recorded for this clonotype. The chain carries TRBV27 and TRBJ2-7; the match to TRBD1 covers 10 bases. Germline V gene data show CDR1 as MNHEY and CDR2 as SMNVEV (reference sequence). The CDR3 is made up of 15 amino acids. The ends lost 6 bases at V and 2 bases at J; junction bases unmatched: 7. This CDR3 reads CASSPTGQGTYEQYF. CDR3 sequence (DNA): TGTGCCAGCAGCCCAACGGGACAGGGGACCTACGAGCAGTACTTC.

Ten or more counts support this clonotype. This chain joins TRBV7-9 and TRBJ2-7; TRBD2 agrees at 8 bases. J lost 5 bases, V lost 4 bases, and 7 bases had no gene match. The V gene's germline CDR1 is SEHNR and CDR2 FQNEAQ (reference sequence). This CDR3 is 14 amino acids long. CDR3 residues: CASSSGLGENEQYF. In DNA, the CDR3 is TGTGCCAGCAGCTCGGGACTAGGGGAGAACGAGCAGTACTTC.

The CDR3 spells CASSLSSNTDTQYF. The CDR3 bases are TGTGCCAGCAGTTTAAGTAGCAACACAGATACGCAGTATTTT. The rearrangement joins TRBV27 to TRBJ2-3; unclear D gene. V was clipped by 2 bases and J by 2 bases, with 8 bases between them. From germline, CDR1 is MNHEY and CDR2 SMNVEV (reference sequence). This CDR3 spans 14 amino acids.

A few counts support this clonotype. The J gene is TRBJ1-1, the V gene TRBV6-6; D is unclear. The CDR3 is 13 residues long. Deletions cut 0 bases from V and 3 bases from J, with 5 bases between. Germline V gene lookup returns CDR1 MNHNY and CDR2 SVGAGI (reference sequence). CDR3 sequence reads: CASSYSYDTEAFF. The DNA of the CDR3 is TGTGCCAGCAGTTACTCATACGACACTGAAGCTTTCTTT.